These 2 T cell receptor beta chains share one sample of origin, sequenced in a study of cytomegalovirus exposure and HLA in healthy donors. PCR was performed using 60 Vbeta and 13 Jbeta primers. Generated by immunoSEQ multiplex PCR, the TCRdb table keeps only in-frame clones and is missing some. The sample shows 100,000 to 150,000 clones, over 65% of them seen only once. The source material was PBMCs. The receptors here all came from a man aged 40-55 years in good health and CMV-seropositive.

The chain is built from TRBV7-2 and TRBJ2-7; TRBD1 matches at 7 bases. Losses at the gene ends were 3 bases for V and 0 bases for J; bases not matched to a gene: 5. The CDR3 contains 15 residues. CDR1 SGHTA and CDR2 FQGNSA come from the germline V gene. Here the CDR3 DNA reads TGTGCCAGCAGCTTTGGGGACAGAAGCTCCTACGAGCAGTACTTC. This sequence encodes CASSFGDRSSYEQYF.

The gene calls are TRBV5-5 and TRBJ1-2; a weak D match, TRBD1 (6 bases). This CDR3 has 13 residues. Per germline, CDR1 SGHKS and CDR2 YYEKEE (reference sequence). Trimming took off 7 bases at V and 2 bases at J, with 12 bases between the two ends. The CDR3 DNA sequence: TGTGCCAGCCACAGGGAACCCAACTATGGCTACACCTTC. Residues: CASHREPNYGYTF.